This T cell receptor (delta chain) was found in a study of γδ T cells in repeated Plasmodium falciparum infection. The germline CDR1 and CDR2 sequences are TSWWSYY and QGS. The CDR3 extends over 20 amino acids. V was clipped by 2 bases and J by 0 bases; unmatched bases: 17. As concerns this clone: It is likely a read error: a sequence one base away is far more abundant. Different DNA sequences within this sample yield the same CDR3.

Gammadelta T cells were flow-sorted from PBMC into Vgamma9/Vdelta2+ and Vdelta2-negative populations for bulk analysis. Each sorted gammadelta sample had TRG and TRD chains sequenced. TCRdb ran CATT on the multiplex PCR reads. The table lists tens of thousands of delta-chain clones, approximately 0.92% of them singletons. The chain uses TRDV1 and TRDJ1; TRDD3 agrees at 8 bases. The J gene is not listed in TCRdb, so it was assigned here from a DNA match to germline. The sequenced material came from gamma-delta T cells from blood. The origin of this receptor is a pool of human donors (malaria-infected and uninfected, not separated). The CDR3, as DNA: TGTGCTCTTGGGGAAGGAGACACCTACGGGATACGACCGTACACCGATAAACTCATCTTT. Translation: CALGEGDTYGIRPYTDKLIF.